The following is a T cell receptor (beta chain) sequence with its context. The antigen is unknown. Given a much more abundant clone one base away, this may be a read error. Those patients picked for sequencing had displayed CD8+CD57+ cell expansion on flow cytometry. Patient blood was sampled before any therapy had been received. The data were obtained in a study of CD8+CD57+ T cells in acquired aplastic anemia. On the study more broadly: Sorting CD4+ and CD8+ cells gave DNA averaging approximately 2.9 ug.

Genomic DNA, the template, was used for profiling of the TCR beta VDJ and CDR3. TCRdb reprocessed the reads via MiXCR and lists one record per CDR3 protein. The data contain about 180,000 distinct CDR3 sequences, less than 60% of them singletons. Per the germline V gene, CDR1 is SGHAT and CDR2 is FQNNGV. The CDR3 contains 19 residues. After removal of 8 bases from V and 4 bases from J, the junction contained 15 bases not matched to a gene. Findings and caveats of the study: Controls and patients did not differ significantly in CD8+ Simpson's diversity.

Sequenced sample: sorted CD4+, CD8+, or CD8+CD57+ T cells (not recorded which) from PBMCs. The genes are TRBV11-2 and TRBJ2-6; 12 bases fit TRBD2. This TCR came from a human donor with aplastic anemia. The CDR3 loop reads CASGPSKLAGGLGANVLTF. CDR3 bases: TGTGCCAGCGGCCCGAGCAAGCTAGCGGGGGGGCTCGGGGCCAACGTCCTGACTTTC.